Here is one T cell receptor beta chain with its context. What it binds is unknown. The PCR used 60 Vbeta and 13 Jbeta primers. The table came from immunoSEQ multiplex PCR; TCRdb's copy has only in-frame clones and leaves some out. The sample shows around 130,000 clones, 81% of them seen only once. These data are taken from a study of cytomegalovirus exposure and HLA in healthy donors. General study results and limits: Specific recognition of CMV antigens was confirmed in vitro for a few chains (all CMV-associated). A list of around 150 TCR beta chains associated with cytomegalovirus was given.

Germline V gives CDR1 SGHDT, CDR2 YYEEEE. Losses at the gene ends were 1 base for V and 6 bases for J; bases not matched to a gene: 9. The CDR3 length is 16 residues. The sequenced sample was PBMCs. This TCR was sampled from a man younger than 30 in good health and CMV-seronegative. The chain recombines TRBV5-6 with TRBJ2-3; 9 bases line up with TRBD2. The chain's CDR3 is CASSLYQRGARDTQYF. For the CDR3, the DNA is TGTGCCAGCAGCTTGTACCAGCGGGGGGCCCGGGATACGCAGTATTTT.